This T cell receptor (beta chain) was identified during a study of OX40 agonist ivuxolimab in advanced cancers. Study-level points and caveats: In CD8+ T cells, expanded clones were on average more numerous than in CD4+.

To note about this clone: The antigen is not known.

Patients had blood sampled at baseline and again on cycle 4 day 1 and cycle 7 day 1. The CDR3 extends over 14 amino acids. Germline values: CDR1 LNHDA, CDR2 SQIVND (reference sequence). V was cut by 9 bases and J by 4 bases, with 18 bases left in between. Some clones are missing from TCRdb's copy, which holds only in-frame ones; the method was immunoSEQ multiplex PCR. Of under 70,000 clones listed, 85% are singletons. The receptor comes from an adult with an advanced solid tumor such as melanoma, head and neck, liver or kidney cancer. The chain links TRBV19 to TRBJ1-1, with D possibly matching TRBD1 (5 bases). This specimen was CD4+ or CD8+ T cells sorted from blood, taken in a trial of the OX40 agonist ivuxolimab. In nucleotides, the CDR3 is TGTGCCAGCTCTCGGGACGAGCGAGTCACTGAAGCTTTCTTT. It yields the protein CASSRDERVTEAFF.